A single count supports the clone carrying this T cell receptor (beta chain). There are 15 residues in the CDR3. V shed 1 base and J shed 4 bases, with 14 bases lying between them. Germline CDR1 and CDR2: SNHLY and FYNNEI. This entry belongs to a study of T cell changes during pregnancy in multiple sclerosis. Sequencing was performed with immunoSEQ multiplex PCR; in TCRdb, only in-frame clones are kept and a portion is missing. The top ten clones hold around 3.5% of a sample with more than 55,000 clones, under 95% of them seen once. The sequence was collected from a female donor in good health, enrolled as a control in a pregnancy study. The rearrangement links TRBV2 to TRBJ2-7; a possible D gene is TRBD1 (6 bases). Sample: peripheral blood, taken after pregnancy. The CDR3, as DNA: TGTGCCAGCAGTGAAGTCGACAGGATCGAGTACGAGCAGTACTTC. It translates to CASSEVDRIEYEQYF.